Only one count was recorded for the clone carrying this T cell receptor (beta chain). Measured with immunoSEQ multiplex PCR; TCRdb has only the in-frame clones, and not every one. Found here are more than 550,000 clones, less than 95% of them singletons; the top ten hold 34%. These data belong to a study of shared clonotypes between healthy human individuals. Sequencing used memory CD8+ T cells from PBMCs. Specified subset: CD45RO+ cells pooled with CCR7-negative TemRA cells. The sequence came from a man aged 18 to 30 in good health. Some clones in this sample may be carry-over from other donors' samples.

The CDR3 spells CASSARGTSGSYEQYF. CDR3 in DNA: TGTGCCAGCAGCGCCCGGGGGACTAGCGGTTCCTACGAGCAGTACTTC. The chain couples TRBV13 to TRBJ2-7; 11 positions agree with TRBD2. The V segment lost 5 bases and the J segment 1 base; nucleotides outside the gene matches: 7. The CDR3 totals 16 residues. CDR1 and CDR2 (germline): PRHDT, FYEKMQ (reference sequence).